Listed below are T cell receptor beta chains from one sample, sequenced in a study of Graves' ophthalmopathy and Graves' hyperthyroidism. TCRdb passed the multiplex PCR reads through MiXCR, listing each CDR3 protein once. Found here are 650,000 to 900,000 distinct CDR3 sequences, roughly two fifths of them singletons; the top ten hold around 40%. The sequenced material came from peripheral blood. The receptors originated from an adult man with Graves' ophthalmopathy. CDR3s include the opening cysteine and the closing phenylalanine or tryptophan. D genes are given only for firm matches. Only some rows state a clone size, as once, few, many or a class for expanded clones.

-,TRBV25-1,-,TRBJ2-2,TGTGCCAGCTCACTTACCATCGCCACCGGGGAGCTGTTTTTT,CASSLTIATGELFF
-,TRBV6-6,few,TRBJ2-7,TGTGCCAGCAGTTACTTGGACAGCGCTCGGACGGAGCAGTACTTC,CASSYLDSARTEQYF
-,TRBV20-1,-,TRBJ2-5,TGCAGTGCCCACAAAACAGGGTACCAAGAGACCCAGTACTTC,CSAHKTGYQETQYF
TRBD1,TRBV29-1,-,TRBJ2-7,TGCAGCGTTGGCGGACAGGGGGGGAACGAGCAGTACTTC,CSVGGQGGNEQYF
TRBD1,TRBV25-1,few,TRBJ2-2,TGTGCCAGCAGCAGTTTTGCAGGGGGCACCGGGGAGCTGTTTTTT,CASSSFAGGTGELFF
-,TRBV7-8,-,TRBJ2-2,TGTGCCAGCAGCAACCTGGGCCACCCGAACACCGGGGAGCTGTTTTTT,CASSNLGHPNTGELFF
-,TRBV20-1,-,TRBJ2-5,TGCAGTGCTCAGCTTACAGGGATACAAGAGACCCAGTACTTC,CSAQLTGIQETQYF
TRBD1,TRBV19,-,TRBJ1-6,TGTGCCAGTAGTACAAGACAGGGTCAAAATTCACCCCTCCACTTT,CASSTRQGQNSPLHF
-,TRBV11-2,-,TRBJ2-6,TGTGCCAGCAGCCATCGCTGGTCTGGGGCCAACGTCCTGACTTTC,CASSHRWSGANVLTF
TRBD2,TRBV2,-,TRBJ2-2,TGTGCCAGCAAATCCACTAGCGGGGAAAGCGCCGGGGAGCCGTTTTTT,CASKSTSGESAGEPFF
-,TRBV2,-,TRBJ1-4,TGTGCCAGCAGTACACGCGGCAGGGCGGGTGAAAAACTGTTTTTT,CASSTRGRAGEKLFF
TRBD1,TRBV29-1,-,TRBJ2-2,TGCAGCGTCCGGGACAGGGTTGACACCGGGGAGCTGTTTTTT,CSVRDRVDTGELFF
TRBD1,TRBV24-1,many,TRBJ1-5,TGTGCCACCAGTGACCCAGGGACAGGGCCCCAGCATTTT,CATSDPGTGPQHF
-,TRBV20-1,-,TRBJ2-7,TGCAGTGCTAGAGACAGAGGTTGGGGCTACTACGAGCAGTACTTC,CSARDRGWGYYEQYF
TRBD2,TRBV2,few,TRBJ2-7,TGTGCCAGCAGTAAACTAGCGGGGGCCTCCTACGAGCAGTACTTC,CASSKLAGASYEQYF
-,TRBV5-4,few,TRBJ2-5,TGTGCCAGCAGCGGAGGGCTAGATGAGACCCAGTACTTC,CASSGGLDETQYF
TRBD1,TRBV7-8,few,TRBJ2-7,TGTGCCAGCAGCTTAGCGGGGACAGGTCTTGGCGAGCAGTACTTC,CASSLAGTGLGEQYF
-,TRBV5-5,few,TRBJ1-2,TGTGCCAGCAGCTTGGCGCCCGGGGGCGGTGGCTACACCTTC,CASSLAPGGGGYTF
-,TRBV19,few,TRBJ2-5,TGTGCCAGTAGTATAGGAGTAACTCGACAAGAGACCCAGTACTTC,CASSIGVTRQETQYF
-,TRBV20-1,-,TRBJ2-1,TGCAGTGCTACTGTCAATGAGCAGTTCTTC,CSATVNEQFF
TRBD1,TRBV24-1,-,TRBJ1-3,TGTGCCACCAGTGACGACAGGGCCTCTGGAAACACCATATACTTT,CATSDDRASGNTIYF
-,TRBV19,-,TRBJ1-6,TGTGCCAGCAGCTCCGGCAGGGCTAATTCACCCCTCCACTTT,CASSSGRANSPLHF